These 21 T cell receptor beta chains came from one sample sequenced in a study of blood T cells in healthy people across ages. Together with a sample-barcoded 5' primer, a J-beta primer mix was included in a second PCR lasting about 7 to 12 cycles. MiXCR was run by TCRdb on the 5' RACE reads, yielding one entry per CDR3 protein. The sample lists about 770,000 distinct CDR3 sequences, 40% to 50% seen once, with about 19% in the top ten. Sequencing input: blood. The origin of the receptors is a man aged 60 to 75 in good health.

This clonotype was observed many times. The chain recombines TRBV20-1 with TRBJ2-1; the match to TRBD1 covers 7 bases. J was trimmed by 7 bases and V by 7 bases; bases with no gene match: 7. The CDR3 is made up of 12 amino acids. CDR1 and CDR2 from the germline V gene are DFQATT and SNEGSKA (reference sequence). The CDR3 nucleotides read TGCAGTGTTGCAAGACAGGGAAATGAGCAGTTCTTC. Amino acid sequence: CSVARQGNEQFF.

The chain recombines TRBV12-3 or TRBV12-4 with TRBJ1-2; D is unclear. Trimming left V 7 bases short and J 7 bases short, with 13 bases between. This CDR3 region has 12 residues. Written as DNA, the CDR3 is TGTGCCAGCACTTATGGGGTTGGTGGCTACACCTTC. This codes for CASTYGVGGYTF.

This clonotype was observed a handful of times. This rearrangement joins TRBV20-1 to TRBJ2-7; D gene ambiguous. Per germline, CDR1 DFQATT and CDR2 SNEGSKA (reference sequence). The CDR3 has 17 residues. The ends were cut back, 5 bases at V and 0 bases at J, with 23 bases in the middle. The CDR3 reads CSARRPERSRSSYEQYF. The CDR3 DNA sequence: TGCAGTGCTCGGCGCCCAGAAAGGTCCCGGAGCTCCTACGAGCAGTACTTC.

The J gene is TRBJ2-5, the V gene TRBV6-5; D is unclear. With 2 bases removed from V and 2 bases from J, the gap between germline ends came to 9 bases. Germline V gives CDR1 MNHEY, CDR2 SVGAGI. CDR3 length: 14 amino acids. CDR3 nucleotide sequence: TGTGCCAGCAGTTACCCGGCCTCACAAGAGACCCAGTACTTC. Amino acid sequence: CASSYPASQETQYF.

The chain links TRBV6-2 or TRBV6-3 to TRBJ1-5, with D unresolved. V was clipped by 6 bases and J by 3 bases, with 15 bases between them. Germline V gene lookup returns CDR1 MNHEY and CDR2 SVGEGT. This CDR3 region has 15 residues. DNA of the CDR3: TGTGCCAGCAGCTCATGGGGAAGGTACAATCAGCCCCAGCATTTT. The encoded protein is CASSSWGRYNQPQHF.

The chain is built from TRBV6-6 and TRBJ1-5; D gene ambiguous. Trimming took off 2 bases at V and 0 bases at J, with 8 bases between the two ends. The CDR3 runs 15 residues. CDR1 and CDR2 from the germline V gene are MNHNY and SVGAGI (reference sequence). The chain's CDR3 is CASSYGRNSNQPQHF. For the CDR3, the DNA is TGTGCCAGCAGTTACGGCCGGAATAGCAATCAGCCCCAGCATTTT.

The chain links TRBV20-1 to TRBJ1-4; D is perhaps TRBD1 (6 bases). Trimming stripped 5 bases from V and 4 bases from J, with 14 bases between. The CDR3 is 14 amino acids. Germline V lookup: CDR1 DFQATT, CDR2 SNEGSKA (reference sequence). CDR3 nucleotides: TGCAGTGCTCTACTAAGGGGGTATAATGAAAAACTGTTTTTT. Translating it yields CSALLRGYNEKLFF.

This chain joins TRBV7-9 and TRBJ2-2; tentatively, D is TRBD2 (6 bases). Per germline, CDR1 SEHNR and CDR2 FQNEAQ (reference sequence). The CDR3 extends over 17 amino acids. V dropped 2 bases and J dropped 6 bases, with 19 bases sitting between them. CDR3 residues: CASSLLGTSSDPGELFF. DNA of the CDR3: TGTGCCAGCAGCTTACTGGGCACTAGCTCCGATCCCGGGGAGCTGTTTTTT.

Concerning this clonotype itself: Given a much more abundant clone one base away, this may be a read error. This chain connects TRBV7-2 to TRBJ2-1, with 10 bases identical to TRBD1. Unmatched junction bases numbered 16, after V lost 5 bases and J lost 6 bases. The CDR3 length is 18 residues. Germline V lookup: CDR1 SGHTA, CDR2 FQGNSA. The CDR3 nucleotides are TGTACCAGCAGCCGCAAACCTCCGGGACAGGGGTCTCTCAATGAGCAGTTCTTC. Translation: CTSSRKPPGQGSLNEQFF.

The chain recombines TRBV12-5 with TRBJ2-5, with TRBD1 as a possible D gene (6 bases). Per the germline V gene, CDR1 is LGHNT and CDR2 is FRNRAP. With 1 base removed from V and 4 bases from J, the gap between germline ends came to 10 bases. This CDR3 is built from 14 residues. CDR3 amino acids: CASGLGLQGETQYF. CDR3 nucleotide sequence: TGTGCTAGTGGTTTGGGGTTACAGGGAGAGACCCAGTACTTC.

The chain employs TRBV2 and TRBJ2-7; D is unclear. Between the trimmed V and J ends, which lost 4 bases and 5 bases, there was a span of 12 bases. Germline assignment: CDR1 SNHLY and CDR2 FYNNEI. This CDR3 region has 13 residues. The CDR3, as DNA: TGTGCCAGCAGTGTGTATGTTCGGGACGAGCAGTACTTC. This translates into CASSVYVRDEQYF. Together with reference TRBV2 and TRBJ2-7, the CDR3 gives the full variable domain: EPEVTQTPSHQVTQMGQEVILRCVPISNHLYFYWYRQILGQKVEFLVSFYNNEISEKSEIFDDQFSVERPDGSNFTLKIRSTKLEDSAMYFCASSVYVRDEQYFGPGTRLTVT.

This clonotype was detected only a few times. The chain links TRBV9 to TRBJ2-7; 10 nucleotides line up with TRBD2. Germline V lookup: CDR1 SGDLS, CDR2 YYNGEE. This CDR3 comprises 15 residues. V lost 0 bases to trimming and J lost 4 bases; unmatched junction nucleotides: 4. The CDR3 loop reads CASSVEAGGGYEQYF. The DNA of the CDR3 is TGTGCCAGCAGCGTAGAAGCGGGAGGGGGATACGAGCAGTACTTC.

This chain links TRBV4-1 with TRBJ2-4; TRBD1 agrees at 7 bases. The CDR3 totals 15 residues. From germline, CDR1 is MGHRA and CDR2 YSYEKL. After removal of 0 bases from V and 6 bases from J, the junction contained 5 bases not matched to a gene. The CDR3 DNA reads as TGCGCCAGCAGCCAAGATCAAGGACAGGCAAACATTCAGTACTTC. Amino acid sequence: CASSQDQGQANIQYF.

This clonotype was detected a few times. J is TRBJ2-7 and V is TRBV6-2 or TRBV6-3, with TRBD2 identical over 11 bases. Germline V gives CDR1 MNHEY, CDR2 SVGEGT. J gave up 3 bases and V 7 bases, and 8 bases lay outside the gene matches. The CDR3 runs to 15 residues. Written as DNA, the CDR3 is TGTGCCAGCACCGTAGGGGGACTAGCGGTCTACGAGCAGTACTTC. It translates to CASTVGGLAVYEQYF.

This clonotype was found once. V usage is TRBV15 and J usage is TRBJ2-2; no definite D call. Germline V gives CDR1 LNHNV, CDR2 YYDKDF (reference sequence). V was shortened by 4 bases and J by 4 bases, with 10 bases between the two germline ends. The CDR3 runs 14 residues. The CDR3 bases are TGTGCCACCAGCACCGGGTCTAGCACCGGGGAGCTGTTTTTT. The encoded protein is CATSTGSSTGELFF.

This clonotype was counted between two and nine times. The V and J genes are TRBV12-3 or TRBV12-4 and TRBJ2-5; D tentatively fits TRBD1 or TRBD2 (5 bases each). The length of the CDR3 is 14 residues. Between the trimmed V and J ends, which lost 11 bases and 5 bases, there was a span of 21 bases. CDR3 in amino acids: CAPLQGIGGETQYF. The CDR3 nucleotides read TGTGCCCCCCTCCAGGGAATAGGAGGCGAGACCCAGTACTTC.

The chain uses TRBV6-6 and TRBJ2-1, with 13 positions matching TRBD2. The CDR3 contains 15 residues. The V gene end was trimmed by 6 bases and the J gene end by 7 bases; junction bases not matched to a gene: 6. Germline CDR1 MNHNY, CDR2 SVGAGI (reference sequence). The CDR3 sequence: CASSQLAGGDNEQFF. CDR3 bases: TGTGCCAGCAGCCAACTAGCGGGGGGGGATAATGAGCAGTTCTTC.

This chain connects TRBV15 to TRBJ2-5, with D possibly being TRBD1 (6 bases). Germline V CDR1 and CDR2: LNHNV, YYDKDF (reference sequence). This CDR3 region has 16 residues. Deletions cut 0 bases from V and 1 base from J, with 12 bases between. The CDR3 is CATSRDGDTGQETQYF. The CDR3 DNA follows: TGTGCCACCAGCAGAGATGGGGACACCGGCCAAGAGACCCAGTACTTC.

The V gene is TRBV2, the J gene TRBJ1-2, with unresolved D. Looked up from germline, CDR1 is SNHLY and CDR2 is FYNNEI. The CDR3 extends over 13 amino acids. Trimming removed 7 bases at V and 5 bases at J, with 14 bases between. CDR3 bases: TGTGCCAGCATCTTCCGGTTGGAGTATGGCTACACCTTC. This codes for CASIFRLEYGYTF.

This clonotype was observed a handful of times. The CDR3 reads CASSYDLFSMEKYF. For the CDR3, the DNA is TGTGCCAGCAGTTACGACCTGTTTTCGATGGAAAAGTACTTC. The chain employs TRBV6-5 and TRBJ2-7; D is unresolved. V gave up 2 bases and J gave up 11 bases, with 19 bases separating them. The germline V gene encodes CDR1 MNHEY and CDR2 SVGAGI. The CDR3 totals 14 residues.

The CDR3 here is CASSLDGVGEQYF. For the CDR3, the DNA is TGTGCCAGCAGCTTAGACGGGGTCGGCGAGCAGTACTTC. This rearrangement joins TRBV7-9 to TRBJ2-7, with D perhaps matching TRBD2 (5 bases). Per germline, CDR1 SEHNR and CDR2 FQNEAQ (reference sequence). This CDR3 is 13 amino acids long. V lost 1 base and J lost 6, with 10 bases in between.